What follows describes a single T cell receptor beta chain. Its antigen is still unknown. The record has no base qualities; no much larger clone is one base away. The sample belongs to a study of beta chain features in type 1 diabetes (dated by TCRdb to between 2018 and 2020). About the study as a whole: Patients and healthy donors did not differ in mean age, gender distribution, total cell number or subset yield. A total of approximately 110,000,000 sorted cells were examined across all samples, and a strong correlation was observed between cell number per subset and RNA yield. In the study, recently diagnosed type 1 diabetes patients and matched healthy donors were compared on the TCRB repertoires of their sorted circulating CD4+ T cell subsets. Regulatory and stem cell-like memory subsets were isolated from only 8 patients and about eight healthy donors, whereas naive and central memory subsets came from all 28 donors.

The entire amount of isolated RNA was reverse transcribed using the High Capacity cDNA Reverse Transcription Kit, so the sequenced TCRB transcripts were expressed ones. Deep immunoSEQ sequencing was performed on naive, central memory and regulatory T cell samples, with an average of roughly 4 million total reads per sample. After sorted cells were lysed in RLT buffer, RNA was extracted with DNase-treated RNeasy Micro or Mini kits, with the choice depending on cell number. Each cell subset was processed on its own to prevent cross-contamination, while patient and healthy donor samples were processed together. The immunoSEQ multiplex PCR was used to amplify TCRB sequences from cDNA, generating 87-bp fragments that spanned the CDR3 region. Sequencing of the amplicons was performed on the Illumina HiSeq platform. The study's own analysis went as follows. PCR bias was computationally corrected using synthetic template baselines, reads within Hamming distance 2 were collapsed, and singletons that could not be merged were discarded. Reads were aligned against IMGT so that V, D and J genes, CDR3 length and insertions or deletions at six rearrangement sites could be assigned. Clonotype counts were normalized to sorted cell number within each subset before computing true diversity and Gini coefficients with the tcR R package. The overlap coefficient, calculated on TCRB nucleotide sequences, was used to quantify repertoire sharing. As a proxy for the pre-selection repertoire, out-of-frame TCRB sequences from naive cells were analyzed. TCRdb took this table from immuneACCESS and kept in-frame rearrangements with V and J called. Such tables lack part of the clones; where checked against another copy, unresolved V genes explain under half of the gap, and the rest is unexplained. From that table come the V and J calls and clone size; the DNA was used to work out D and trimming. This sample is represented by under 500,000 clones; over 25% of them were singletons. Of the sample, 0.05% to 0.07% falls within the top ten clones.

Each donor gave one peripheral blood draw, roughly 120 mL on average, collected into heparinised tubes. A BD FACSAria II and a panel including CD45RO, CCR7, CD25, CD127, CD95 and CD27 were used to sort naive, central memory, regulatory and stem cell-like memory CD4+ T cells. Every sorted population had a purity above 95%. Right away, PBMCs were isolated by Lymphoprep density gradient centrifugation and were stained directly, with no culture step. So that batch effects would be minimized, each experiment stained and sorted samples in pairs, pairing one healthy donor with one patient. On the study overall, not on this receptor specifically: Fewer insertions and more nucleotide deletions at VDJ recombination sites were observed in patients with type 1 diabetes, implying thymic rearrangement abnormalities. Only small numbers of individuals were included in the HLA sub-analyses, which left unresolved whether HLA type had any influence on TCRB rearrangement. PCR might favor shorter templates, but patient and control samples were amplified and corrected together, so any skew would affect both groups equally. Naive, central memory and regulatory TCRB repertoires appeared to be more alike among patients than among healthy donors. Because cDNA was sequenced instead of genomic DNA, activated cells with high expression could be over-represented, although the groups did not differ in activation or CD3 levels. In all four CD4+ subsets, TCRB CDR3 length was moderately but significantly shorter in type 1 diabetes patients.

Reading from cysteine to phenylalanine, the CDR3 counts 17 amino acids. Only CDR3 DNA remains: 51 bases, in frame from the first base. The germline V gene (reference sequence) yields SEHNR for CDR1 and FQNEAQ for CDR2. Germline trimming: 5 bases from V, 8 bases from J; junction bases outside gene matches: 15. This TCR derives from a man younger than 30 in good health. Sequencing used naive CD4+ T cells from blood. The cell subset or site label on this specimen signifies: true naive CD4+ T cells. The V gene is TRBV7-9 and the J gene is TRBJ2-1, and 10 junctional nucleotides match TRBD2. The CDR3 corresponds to CASSPQWTSGLIDEQFF. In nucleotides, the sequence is TGTGCCAGCAGCCCCCAATGGACTAGCGGATTGATCGATGAGCAGTTCTTC.